A selection of T cell receptor beta chains follows, all from one sample in a study of blood T cell repertoires in COVID-19. Generated by immunoSEQ multiplex PCR, the TCRdb table keeps only in-frame clones and is missing some. Among 99,000 or so clones listed, over 80% were seen once. The sequenced material came from peripheral blood. The receptors shown here come from a man in his fifties or sixties with acute or convalescent COVID-19. Both conserved end residues are part of each CDR3. D genes are given only for firm matches. Size tells how often a clone was seen (once, few, many) or the class of an expanded clone, and some rows leave it out.

clone_size,v_call,d_call,j_call,cdr3_nt,cdr3_aa
-,TRBV7-2,TRBD2,TRBJ2-7,TGTGCCAGCAGCAGCTCTAGCGGTGATGACTACGAGCAGTACTTC,CASSSSSGDDYEQYF
-,TRBV5-6,TRBD2,TRBJ2-7,TGTGCCAGCAGCTTGGCGGGACTAGCCCAGTACTTC,CASSLAGLAQYF
few,TRBV11-1,-,TRBJ2-1,TGTGCCAGCAGCCCGGACGCCTGGGGCGTTGAGCAGTTCTTC,CASSPDAWGVEQFF
-,TRBV10-2,-,TRBJ2-7,TGCGCCAGCAGACAGAAATTACTCAGTGGGGAGCAGTACTTC,CASRQKLLSGEQYF
-,TRBV10-3,-,TRBJ1-1,TGTGCCATCAGTGAGTCGAACGGGGACACTGAAGCTTTCTTT,CAISESNGDTEAFF
-,TRBV3-1/TRBV3-2,TRBD2,TRBJ2-5,TGTGCCAGCAGCCAAGGACTAGCGGGAGAAGAGACCCAGTACTTC,CASSQGLAGEETQYF
-,TRBV5-6,-,TRBJ2-7,TGTGCCAGCAGCTTGTCCGGGGGGCGGGTCGAGCAGTACTTC,CASSLSGGRVEQYF
-,TRBV5-1,TRBD1,TRBJ2-3,TGCGCCAGCAGCCCAGGACAGGGGTTAGATACGCAGTATTTT,CASSPGQGLDTQYF
-,TRBV29-1,-,TRBJ2-1,TGCAGCGCCCAGACAGGTTCAACGGTGCAGTTCTTC,CSAQTGSTVQFF
few,TRBV2,-,TRBJ2-5,TGTGCCAGCAGCCCTGGGACACGAGGAGAGACCCAGTACTTC,CASSPGTRGETQYF
once,TRBV6-1,TRBD2,TRBJ2-2,TGTGCCAGCAGTGCCCGGACTAGCGGGAGGGCCCAGGGCACCGGGGAGCTGTTTTTT,CASSARTSGRAQGTGELFF
-,TRBV7-2,-,TRBJ2-7,TGTGCCAGCAGCCGGACAGCCACGTCCTACGAGCAGTACTTC,CASSRTATSYEQYF
-,TRBV5-1,-,TRBJ2-3,TGCGCCAGCAGCGCTACTACGGCAGATACGCAGTATTTT,CASSATTADTQYF
-,TRBV2,-,TRBJ1-2,TGTGCCAGCAGTGAAATTTTCGACTATGGCTACACCTTC,CASSEIFDYGYTF
-,TRBV5-1,-,TRBJ1-2,TGCGCCAGCAGCTTGGCCCAGGGAGGGGACTATGGCTACACCTTC,CASSLAQGGDYGYTF
-,TRBV18,TRBD1,TRBJ2-7,TGTGCCAGCTCACCCAGGACAGGGCCCTACGAGCAGTACTTC,CASSPRTGPYEQYF